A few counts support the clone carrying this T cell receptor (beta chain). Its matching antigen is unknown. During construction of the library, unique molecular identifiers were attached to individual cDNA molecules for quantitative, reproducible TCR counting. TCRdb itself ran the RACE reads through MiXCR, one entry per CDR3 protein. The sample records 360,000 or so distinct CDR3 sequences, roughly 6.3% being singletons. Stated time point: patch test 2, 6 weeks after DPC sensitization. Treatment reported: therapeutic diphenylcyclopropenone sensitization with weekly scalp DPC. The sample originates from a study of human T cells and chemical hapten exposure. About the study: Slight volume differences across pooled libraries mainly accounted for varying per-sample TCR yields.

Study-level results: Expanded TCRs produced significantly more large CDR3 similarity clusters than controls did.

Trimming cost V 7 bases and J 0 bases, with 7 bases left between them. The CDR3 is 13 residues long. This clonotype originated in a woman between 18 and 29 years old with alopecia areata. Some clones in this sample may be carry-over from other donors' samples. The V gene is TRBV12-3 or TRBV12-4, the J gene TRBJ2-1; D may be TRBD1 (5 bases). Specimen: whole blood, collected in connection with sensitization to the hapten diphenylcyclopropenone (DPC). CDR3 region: CASTRDSYNEQFF. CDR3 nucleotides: TGTGCCAGCACCAGGGACTCCTACAATGAGCAGTTCTTC.